These 22 T cell receptor beta chains originate from one sample sequenced in a study of T cell repertoires in cytomegalovirus infection. TCRdb redid the calling of the reads with MiXCR, one entry per CDR3 protein. The sample has 290,000 or so distinct CDR3 sequences, about a tenth seen once. Sequenced sample: PBMCs. The receptor source for this set is a human donor in good health (CMV status not recorded). Some clones in this sample may be carry-over from other donors' samples.

This clonotype occurred many times. The chain is built from TRBV18 and TRBJ1-2, with unresolved D. The germline CDR1 and CDR2 sequences are KGHSH and LQKENI. The CDR3 covers 15 residues. Trimming pared 2 bases from V and 2 bases from J, leaving 12 bases between. This CDR3 is CASSPRPGPNYGYTF. The CDR3 bases are TGTGCCAGCTCACCAAGGCCCGGACCCAACTATGGCTACACCTTC. The variable domain in full, completed from reference TRBV18 and TRBJ1-2, reads NAGVMQNPRHLVRRRGQEARLRCSPMKGHSHVYWYRQLPEEGLKFMVYLQKENIIDESGMPKERFSAEFPKEGPSILRIQQVVRGDSAAYFCASSPRPGPNYGYTFGSGTRLTVV.

A few counts support this clonotype. The chain uses TRBV6-5 and TRBJ1-2; 8 nucleotides agree with TRBD1. The CDR3 sequence is 14 residues long. CDR1 and CDR2 (germline): MNHEY, SVGAGI. The trim removed 5 bases at V and 4 bases at J, leaving 6 bases unmatched. For the CDR3, the DNA is TGTGCCAGCAGTCTTCGGACAGGGATCTATGGCTACACCTTC. Its protein product is CASSLRTGIYGYTF.

Ten or more counts support this clonotype. The rearrangement links TRBV20-1 to TRBJ1-1; TRBD1 matches at 9 bases. J lost 0 bases, V lost 6 bases, and 8 bases had no gene match. The germline CDR1 and CDR2 sequences are DFQATT and SNEGSKA (reference sequence). CDR3 length equals 15 residues. The CDR3 coding sequence is TGCAGTGCCGACCCGACAGGGGGAGTGAACACTGAAGCTTTCTTT. It specifies CSADPTGGVNTEAFF.

Ten or more counts support this clonotype. The rearrangement links TRBV6-2 or TRBV6-3 to TRBJ2-6; a possible D gene is TRBD2 (5 bases). The CDR3 is 16 amino acids. V shed 6 bases and J shed 3 bases, with 15 bases lying between them. Looked up from germline, CDR1 is MNHEY and CDR2 is SVGEGT. CDR3 DNA sequence: TGTGCCAGCAGGCCTACATTGGGAGATGGGGCCAACGTCCTGACTTTC. Encoded protein: CASRPTLGDGANVLTF.

This chain connects TRBV20-1 to TRBJ1-2, with D tentatively TRBD1 (5 bases). Germline V CDR1 and CDR2: DFQATT, SNEGSKA (reference sequence). V was cut by 6 bases and J by 4 bases, with 15 bases left in between. The CDR3 is 13 residues long. The CDR3 protein is CSALTSTVYGYTF. The CDR3 DNA is TGCAGTGCCCTAACATCGACAGTCTATGGCTACACCTTC.

This clonotype came up many times. The J gene is TRBJ1-3, the V gene TRBV7-2; TRBD1 matches 9 bases. J gave up 0 bases and V 5 bases, and 5 bases lay outside the gene matches. The CDR3 spans 16 residues. The V gene's germline CDR1 is SGHTA and CDR2 FQGNSA. CDR3 bases: TGTGCCAGCAGCGAATCACAGGGGGCCTCTGGAAACACCATATATTTT. Its translation: CASSESQGASGNTIYF.

V usage is TRBV6-4 and J usage is TRBJ2-7; 9 nucleotides align to TRBD1. The V gene's germline CDR1 is MRHNA and CDR2 SNTAGT. This CDR3 spans 14 amino acids. J gave up 4 bases and V 5 bases, and 6 bases lay outside the gene matches. The chain's CDR3 is CASSYRDRVYEQYV. CDR3 nucleotides: TGTGCCAGCAGTTACCGGGACAGGGTGTACGAGCAGTACGTC.

The chain is built from TRBV5-1 and TRBJ2-7; 8 nucleotides match TRBD1. J gave up 6 bases and V 2 bases, and 4 bases lay outside the gene matches. This CDR3 is built from 13 residues. CDR1 and CDR2 (germline): SGHRS, YFSETQ. The CDR3 spells CASSFQGAREQYF. The CDR3 DNA sequence: TGCGCCAGCAGCTTTCAGGGGGCACGCGAGCAGTACTTC.

This clonotype was seen ten or more times. The V call is TRBV12-3 or TRBV12-4, the J call TRBJ2-6, with a tentative D call TRBD1 (6 bases). V lost 3 bases and J 0 bases, leaving 12 bases between the germline ends. CDR3 size: 17 residues. CDR3 residues: CASSLGAPSSGANVLTF. The CDR3 bases are TGTGCCAGCAGTTTGGGGGCGCCCAGCTCTGGGGCCAACGTCCTGACTTTC.

Ten or more counts support this clonotype. The rearrangement links TRBV6-2 or TRBV6-3 to TRBJ2-7, with D perhaps matching TRBD1 (5 bases). With 4 bases removed from V and 4 bases from J, the gap between germline ends came to 17 bases. The CDR3 length is 15 residues. Germline V gives CDR1 MNHEY, CDR2 SVGEGT. CDR3 in DNA: TGTGCCAGCAGTTTCTCTCCAGGGATTCTATACGAGCAGTACGTC. Translated: CASSFSPGILYEQYV.

This clonotype has just a few counts. The chain recombines TRBV9 with TRBJ2-5; D not resolved. The CDR3 contains 14 residues. Deletions cut 4 bases from V and 2 bases from J, with 12 bases between. CDR1 and CDR2 (germline): SGDLS, YYNGEE. Here the CDR3 DNA reads TGTGCCAGCAGCCCTCGACACTCACAAGAGACCCAGTACTTC. It encodes CASSPRHSQETQYF.

This clonotype was found many times. The chain links TRBV19 to TRBJ2-3; 11 bases line up with TRBD2. The CDR3 sequence is 17 residues long. CDR1 and CDR2 from the germline V gene are LNHDA and SQIVND (reference sequence). Trimming cost V 5 bases and J 4 bases; bases outside gene matches: 11. DNA of the CDR3: TGTGCCAGTAGTCCCGAGGCTAGCGGGGGGTGGCCAGATACGCAGTATTTT. Residues: CASSPEASGGWPDTQYF. The entire variable domain, with the rest obtained from reference TRBV19 and TRBJ2-3, is as follows: DGGITQSPKYLFRKEGQNVTLSCEQNLNHDAMYWYRQDPGQGLRLIYYSQIVNDFQKGDIAEGYSVSREKKESFPLTVTSAQKNPTAFYLCASSPEASGGWPDTQYFGPGTRLTVL.

This clonotype was observed a few times. V usage is TRBV3-1 and J usage is TRBJ2-7; perhaps D is TRBD1 or TRBD2 (6 bases each). There are 16 residues in the CDR3. Germline V gene sequence: CDR1 LGHDT, CDR2 YNNKEL (reference sequence). Trimming removed 3 bases at V and 3 bases at J, with 18 bases between. CDR3 in amino acids: CASSQAGGREIYEQYF. The CDR3 nucleotides read TGTGCCAGCAGCCAGGCCGGGGGCAGGGAAATCTACGAGCAGTACTTC.

A note on this clonotype: A much larger clone is a single base away; this may be a read error. As the CDR3 is not closed by the conserved phenylalanine or tryptophan, this likely results from a read error. The V call is TRBV6-6, the J call TRBJ2-1; 7 nucleotides line up with TRBD2. Trimming took 7 bases from V and 12 from J; bases not matched to a gene: 9. The V gene's germline CDR1 is MNHNY and CDR2 SVGAGI (reference sequence). CDR3 length: 12 residues. CDR3 protein: CASTPGDYRQFY. The CDR3 coding sequence is TGTGCCAGCACACCGGGGGACTATAGGCAGTTCTAC.

At least ten counts were recorded for this clonotype. This chain joins TRBV7-9 and TRBJ1-2; TRBD1 matches at 7 bases. The germline V gene encodes CDR1 SEHNR and CDR2 FQNEAQ (reference sequence). The ends lost 2 bases at V and 7 bases at J; junction bases unmatched: 7. CDR3 length: 14 residues. CDR3 sequence: CASSLPQGVLGYTF. Written as DNA, the CDR3 is TGTGCCAGCAGCTTACCGCAGGGGGTGCTTGGCTACACCTTC.

Many counts were recorded for this clonotype. The V gene is TRBV12-3 or TRBV12-4, the J gene TRBJ2-7, with D perhaps matching TRBD2 (5 bases). Trimming removed 3 bases at V and 3 bases at J, with 9 bases between. There are 13 residues in the CDR3. CDR3 in DNA: TGTGCCAGCAGTTTGGAGGCTTACTACGAGCAGTACTTC. It codes for CASSLEAYYEQYF.

This clonotype was found a few times. The chain joins TRBV12-3 or TRBV12-4 to TRBJ2-6; D is uncertain. The V and J ends lost 2 bases and 0 bases respectively, with 8 bases between them. This CDR3 is 16 amino acids long. The CDR3 nucleotides are TGTGCCAGCAGTTTAATAGGGCCCTCTGGGGCCAACGTCCTGACTTTC. Protein sequence: CASSLIGPSGANVLTF.

This clonotype was counted ten times or more. The chain is built from TRBV7-2 and TRBJ1-1; weak D call: TRBD1 (5 bases). The CDR3 consists of 14 residues. V was cut by 5 bases and J by 5 bases, with 15 bases left in between. Germline lookup yields CDR1 SGHTA and CDR2 FQGNSA. The CDR3 DNA reads as TGTGCCAGCAGCCGCGGGTCGCCAGGGACTGAAGCTTTCTTT. Translating it yields CASSRGSPGTEAFF.

This clonotype was observed many times. The V gene is TRBV28, the J gene TRBJ1-1, with 11 bases identical to TRBD1. This CDR3 contains 15 residues. Germline V gene data show CDR1 as MDHEN and CDR2 as SYDVKM. The V gene end was trimmed by 7 bases and the J gene end by 5 bases; junction bases not matched to a gene: 9. CDR3 loop: CASTPGDRGRTEAFF. The CDR3 coding sequence is TGTGCCAGCACCCCTGGGGACAGGGGGAGGACTGAAGCTTTCTTT.

This clonotype appeared many times. J is TRBJ1-1 and V is TRBV19; D is unclear. CDR1 is LNHDA, CDR2 SQIVND, per germline (reference sequence). The CDR3 runs 14 residues. V shed 9 bases and J shed 7 bases, with 21 bases lying between them. CDR3: CASARIQDGLEAFF. CDR3 nucleotides: TGTGCCAGCGCGCGTATTCAGGACGGCCTTGAAGCTTTCTTT.

This clonotype came up many times. The chain recombines TRBV7-2 with TRBJ2-7; 9 bases are shared with TRBD1. The CDR3 is made up of 14 amino acids. Trimming removed 5 bases from V and 2 bases from J; junction bases left unmatched: 4. Germline V gene sequence: CDR1 SGHTA, CDR2 FQGNSA. DNA for the CDR3: TGTGCCAGCAGCCTCCGGGACAGGGCCTACGAGCAGTACGTC. Its translation: CASSLRDRAYEQYV.

The genes are TRBV12-5 and TRBJ1-2, with D perhaps TRBD1 (6 bases). Looked up from germline, CDR1 is LGHNT and CDR2 is FRNRAP. The CDR3 is made up of 13 amino acids. With 1 base removed from V and 4 bases from J, the gap between germline ends came to 7 bases. The CDR3 nucleotides read TGTGCTAGTGGTTTGGCGACAGGCTATGGCTACACCTTC. It encodes CASGLATGYGYTF.